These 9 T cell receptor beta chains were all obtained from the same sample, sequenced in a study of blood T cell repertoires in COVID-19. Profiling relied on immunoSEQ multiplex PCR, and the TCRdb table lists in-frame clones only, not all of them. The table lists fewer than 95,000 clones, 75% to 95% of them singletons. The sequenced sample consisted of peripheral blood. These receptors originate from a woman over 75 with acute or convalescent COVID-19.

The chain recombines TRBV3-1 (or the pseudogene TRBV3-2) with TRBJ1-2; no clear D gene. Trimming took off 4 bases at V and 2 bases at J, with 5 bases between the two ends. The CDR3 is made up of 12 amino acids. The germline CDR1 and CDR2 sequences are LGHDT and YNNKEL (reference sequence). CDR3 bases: TGTGCCAGCAGCCTCAGGAACTATGGCTACACCTTC. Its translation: CASSLRNYGYTF.

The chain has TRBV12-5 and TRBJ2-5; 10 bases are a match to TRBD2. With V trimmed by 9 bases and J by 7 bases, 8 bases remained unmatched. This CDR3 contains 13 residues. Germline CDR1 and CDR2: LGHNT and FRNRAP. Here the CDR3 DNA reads TGTGCTAGCGGGGCTAGCGGGAGCTCGACCCAGTACTTC. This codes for CASGASGSSTQYF.

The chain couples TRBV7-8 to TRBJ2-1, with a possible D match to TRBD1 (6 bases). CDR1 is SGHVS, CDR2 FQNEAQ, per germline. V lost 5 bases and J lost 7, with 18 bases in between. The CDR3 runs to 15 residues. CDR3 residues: CASSATGSHPNEQFF. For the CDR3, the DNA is TGTGCCAGCAGCGCCACAGGGAGTCATCCAAATGAGCAGTTCTTC.

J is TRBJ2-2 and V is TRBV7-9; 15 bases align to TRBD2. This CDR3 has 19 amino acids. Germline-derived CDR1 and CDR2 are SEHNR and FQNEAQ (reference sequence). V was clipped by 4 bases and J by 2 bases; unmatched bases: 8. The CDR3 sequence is CASSSGLAGGRNNTGELFF. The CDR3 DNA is TGTGCCAGCAGCTCGGGACTAGCGGGAGGCCGCAATAACACCGGGGAGCTGTTTTTT.

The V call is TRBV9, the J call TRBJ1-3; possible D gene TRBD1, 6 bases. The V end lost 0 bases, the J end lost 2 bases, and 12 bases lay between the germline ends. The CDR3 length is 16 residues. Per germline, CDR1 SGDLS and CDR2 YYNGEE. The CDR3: CASSVGSAGAGNTIYF. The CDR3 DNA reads TGTGCCAGCAGCGTAGGATCCGCAGGGGCTGGAAACACCATATATTTT.

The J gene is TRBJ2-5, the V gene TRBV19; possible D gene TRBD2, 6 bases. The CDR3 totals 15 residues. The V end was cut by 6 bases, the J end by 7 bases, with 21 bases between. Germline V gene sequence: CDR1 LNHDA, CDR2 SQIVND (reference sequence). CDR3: CASRRSGGLTMTQYF. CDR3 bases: TGTGCCAGTAGGAGAAGTGGAGGGTTGACGATGACCCAGTACTTC.

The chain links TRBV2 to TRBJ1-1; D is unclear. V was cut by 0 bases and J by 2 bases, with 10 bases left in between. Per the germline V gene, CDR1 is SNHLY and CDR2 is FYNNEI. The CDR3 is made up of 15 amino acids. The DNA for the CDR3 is TGTGCCAGCAGTGAAGCGGGAGCAGGAAACACTGAAGCTTTCTTT. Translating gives CASSEAGAGNTEAFF.

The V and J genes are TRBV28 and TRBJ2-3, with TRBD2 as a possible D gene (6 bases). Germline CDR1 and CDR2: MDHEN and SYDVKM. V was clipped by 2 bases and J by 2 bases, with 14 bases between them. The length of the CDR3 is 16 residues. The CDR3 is CASSLPLAEPTDTQYF. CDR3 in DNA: TGTGCCAGCAGTTTACCCTTAGCGGAACCCACAGATACGCAGTATTTT.

The CDR3 DNA follows: TGTGCCAGCACCACCTCAGGGGGAACCTATGGCTACACCTTC. Amino acids: CASTTSGGTYGYTF. The chain combines TRBV6-5 with TRBJ1-2; TRBD1 agrees at 7 bases. The CDR3 loop spans 14 amino acids. J was trimmed by 4 bases and V by 7 bases; bases with no gene match: 9. From germline, CDR1 is MNHEY and CDR2 SVGAGI.